The TCR beta chain described here comes from a study of cytomegalovirus exposure and HLA in healthy donors. Study outcomes and limitations: The dataset shows that most TCR sequences were rare, while some public TCRs occurred in many donors.

With 60 Vbeta and 13 Jbeta primers, the PCR was carried out. Sequencing used immunoSEQ multiplex PCR; TCRdb keeps in-frame clones, though not all of them. The table records 80,000 or so clones, approximately 70% of them present only once. This clone was counted a few times. Its specificity is not known. The clonotype comes from a man aged 55-75 years in good health and CMV-seropositive. The sample consisted of PBMCs.

The CDR3 loop is CAWSDWYEQYF. CDR3 DNA: TGTGCCTGGAGTGACTGGTACGAGCAGTACTTC. V is TRBV30 and J is TRBJ2-7, with D hard to call. Germline lookup yields CDR1 GTSNPN and CDR2 SVGIG (reference sequence). This CDR3 has 11 residues. V lost 1 base and J lost 4, with 5 bases in between.